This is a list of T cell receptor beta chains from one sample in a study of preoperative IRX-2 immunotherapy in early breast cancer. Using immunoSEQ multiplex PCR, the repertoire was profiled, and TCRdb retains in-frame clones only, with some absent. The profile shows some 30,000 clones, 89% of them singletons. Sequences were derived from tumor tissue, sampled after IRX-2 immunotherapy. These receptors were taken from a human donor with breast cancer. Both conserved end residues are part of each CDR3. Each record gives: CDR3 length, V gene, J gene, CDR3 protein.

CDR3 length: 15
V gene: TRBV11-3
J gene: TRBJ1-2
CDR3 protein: CASSLDRGLVYGYTF

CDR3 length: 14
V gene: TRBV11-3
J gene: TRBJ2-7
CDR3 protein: CASSLGSEFDEQYF

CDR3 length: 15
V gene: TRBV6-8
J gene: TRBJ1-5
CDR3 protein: CASSDIRPINQPQHF

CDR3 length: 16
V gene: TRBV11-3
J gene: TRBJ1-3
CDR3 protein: CASSRGQGSSGNTIYF

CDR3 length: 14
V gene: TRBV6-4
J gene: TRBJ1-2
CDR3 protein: CASIPREKNYGYTF

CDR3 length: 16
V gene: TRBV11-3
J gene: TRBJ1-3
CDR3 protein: CASSHGGPFSGNTIYF

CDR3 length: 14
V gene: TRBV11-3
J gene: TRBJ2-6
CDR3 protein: CASSLGPGANVLTF

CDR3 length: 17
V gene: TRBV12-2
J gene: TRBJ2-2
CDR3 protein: CANPVDGIRANTGELFF

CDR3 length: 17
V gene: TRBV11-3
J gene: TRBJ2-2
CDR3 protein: CASSLLGLAALTGELFF

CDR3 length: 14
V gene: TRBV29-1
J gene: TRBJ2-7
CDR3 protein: CSVVAGAQSYEQYF

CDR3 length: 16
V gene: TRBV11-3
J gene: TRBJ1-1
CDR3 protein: CASSLEPSGGDKEAFF

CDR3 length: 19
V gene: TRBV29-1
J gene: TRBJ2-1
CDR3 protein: CSVEAWLGQGGGSYNEQFF

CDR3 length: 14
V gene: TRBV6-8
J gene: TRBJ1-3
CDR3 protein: CASRAGGSGNTIYF

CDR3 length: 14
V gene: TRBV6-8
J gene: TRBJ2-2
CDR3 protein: CASGYRGGAGELFF

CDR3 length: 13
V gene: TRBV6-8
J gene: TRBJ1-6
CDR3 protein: CASSFLSDSPLHF

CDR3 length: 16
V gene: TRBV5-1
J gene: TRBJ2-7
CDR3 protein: CASRLAGTAEAGPLSF

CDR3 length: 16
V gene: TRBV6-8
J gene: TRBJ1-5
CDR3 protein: CAWRTGGGTSNQPQHF

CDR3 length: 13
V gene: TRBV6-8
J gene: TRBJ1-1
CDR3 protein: CAGKGDSGAEAFF

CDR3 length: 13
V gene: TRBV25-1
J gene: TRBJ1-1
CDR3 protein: CASSESGNGRAFF

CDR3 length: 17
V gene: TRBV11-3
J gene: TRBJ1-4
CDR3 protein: CASSLYASGTAYEKLFF

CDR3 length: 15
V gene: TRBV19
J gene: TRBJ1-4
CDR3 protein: CASSSMGSTNEKLFF

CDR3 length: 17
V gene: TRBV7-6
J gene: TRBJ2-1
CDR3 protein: CASIDHKGTGAYNEQFF

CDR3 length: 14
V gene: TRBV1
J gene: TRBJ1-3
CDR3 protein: CASSPGPSGNTIYF

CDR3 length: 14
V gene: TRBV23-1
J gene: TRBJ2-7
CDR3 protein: CASSSRLLGSEQYF

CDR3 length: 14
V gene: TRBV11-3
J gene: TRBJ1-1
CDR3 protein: CASSWRRENTEAFF

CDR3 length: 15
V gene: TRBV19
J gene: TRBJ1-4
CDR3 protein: CASSISGGPNEKLFF

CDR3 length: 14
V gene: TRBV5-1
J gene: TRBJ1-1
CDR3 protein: CASREGPMNTEAFF

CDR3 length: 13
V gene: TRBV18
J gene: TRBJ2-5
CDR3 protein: CASSPLAGETQYF

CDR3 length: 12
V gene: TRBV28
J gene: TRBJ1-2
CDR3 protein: CASISQGKGYTF

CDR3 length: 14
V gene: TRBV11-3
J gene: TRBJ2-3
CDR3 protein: CASSLVLAIDTQYF

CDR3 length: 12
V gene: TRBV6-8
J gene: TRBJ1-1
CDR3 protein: CASLTGAIKAFF

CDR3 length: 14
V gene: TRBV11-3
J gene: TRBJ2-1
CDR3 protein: CASSLSGAVNEQFF

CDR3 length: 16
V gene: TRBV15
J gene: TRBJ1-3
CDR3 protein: CATSRYRTGVSNTIYF

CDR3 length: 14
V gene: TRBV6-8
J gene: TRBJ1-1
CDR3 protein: CASSVTGANTEAFF

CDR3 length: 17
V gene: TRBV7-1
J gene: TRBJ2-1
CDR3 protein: CASSLTPNSGTVNEQFF

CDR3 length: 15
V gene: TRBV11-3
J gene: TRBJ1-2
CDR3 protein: CASSFDPDGNYGYTF

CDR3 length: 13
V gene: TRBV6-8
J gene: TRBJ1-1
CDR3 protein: CASSYYSDTEAFF

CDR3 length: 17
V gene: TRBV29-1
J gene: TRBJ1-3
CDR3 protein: CRYRDRGQRSSGNTIYF

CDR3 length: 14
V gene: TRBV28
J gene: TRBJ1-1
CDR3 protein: CASSYLRRNTEAFF

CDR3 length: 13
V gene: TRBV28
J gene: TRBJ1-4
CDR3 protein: CASSLGQREKLFF

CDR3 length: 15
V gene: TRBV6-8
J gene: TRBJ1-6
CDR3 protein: CASTRDRAGNSPLHF

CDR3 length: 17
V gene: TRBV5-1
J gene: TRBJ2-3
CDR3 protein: CASSPWRRGVSTDTQYF

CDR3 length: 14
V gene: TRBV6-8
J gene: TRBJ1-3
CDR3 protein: CASSFHRAGNTIYF

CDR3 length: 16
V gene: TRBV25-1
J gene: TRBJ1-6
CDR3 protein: CASSDPAKAPNSPLHF

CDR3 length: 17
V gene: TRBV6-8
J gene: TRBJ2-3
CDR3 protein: CASSYTSGGASTDTQYF

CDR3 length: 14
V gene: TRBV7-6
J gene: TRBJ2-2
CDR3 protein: CASSLKVNTGELFF

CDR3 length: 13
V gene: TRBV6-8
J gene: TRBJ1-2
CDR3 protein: CASSRQGIYGYTF

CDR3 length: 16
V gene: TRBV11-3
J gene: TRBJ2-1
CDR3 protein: CASSRFGLAGGVEQFF

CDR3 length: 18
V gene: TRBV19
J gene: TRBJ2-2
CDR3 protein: CASSYLGLAGGHTGELFF

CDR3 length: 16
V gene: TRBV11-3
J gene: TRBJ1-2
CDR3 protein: CASSLGDRGNTYGYTF

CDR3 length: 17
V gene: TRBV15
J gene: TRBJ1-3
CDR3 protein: CATSREAGGFSGNTIYF

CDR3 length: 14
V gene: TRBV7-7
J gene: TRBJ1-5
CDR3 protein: CASSLSQFNQPQHF

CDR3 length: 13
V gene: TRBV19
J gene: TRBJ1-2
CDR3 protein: CASSTGFRNGYTF

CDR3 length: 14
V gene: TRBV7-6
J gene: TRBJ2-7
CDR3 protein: CASSFGTGAYEQYF

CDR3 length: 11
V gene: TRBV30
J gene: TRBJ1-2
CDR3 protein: CAFEGNYGYTF